This T cell receptor beta chain was retrieved from a study of T cell responses to AZD1222 COVID-19 vaccine (dated by TCRdb to about 2021). Looking at the study overall: TCR sequencing covered fewer than 250 trial participants: 207 given two doses of AZD1222 and around 25 given two doses of MenACWY control vaccine. Trial participants were enrolled by age into 18-55, 56-69 and 70-plus year subgroups, with approximately 160, 26 and 62 TCR-sequenced participants respectively.

The CDR3 starts with the cysteine, ends with the phenylalanine, and has 11 residues. The CDR3 DNA has 33 bases and is translated from base 1. CDR1 and CDR2 were assigned from the germline V gene (reference sequence) as DFQATT and SNEGSKA. V was cut back by 6 bases and J by 2 bases, leaving a gap of 7 bases between them. About this clone: Its specific antigen is unknown. Base qualities were left out, and no much larger clone turns up one base away.

Findings and caveats that apply to the study as a whole: Spike-specific TCR breadth and depth rose significantly after two AZD1222 doses compared with day 0 and with MenACWY recipients. The 56-69-year group was small, and its depth increase did not reach significance, likely because of low power. Participants were mostly white British, with more females than males. The authors suggested clonal diversity may have been underestimated. Nearly half of unique spike-specific TCRs reportedly recognized epitopes outside regions mutated in the B.1.351 and B.1.1.7 variants. CD4 TCRs associated with the vaccine covered the entire spike protein, and the dominant responses were in regions 160-218 and 743-854. Conclusions about previously exposed vaccinees are limited because only a handful of AZD1222 recipients were SARS-CoV-2 seropositive at baseline. No day 14 peak-response samples were available, so repertoires were characterized only after the peak T cell response.

Taken with the paper, the label for time point translates to: about 28 days (+/-7) after the second vaccine dose. AZD1222 recipients given second doses at about 4 weeks or at about 12 weeks were pooled, since spike-specific TCR depth and breadth were not found to differ between the two schedules. Vaccinee samples were obtained from the UK trials COV001 and COV002, which included a single-blind randomized controlled phase 2/3 trial of AZD1222 (ChAdOx1 nCoV-19) in healthy adults. For TCRbeta chain sequencing, PBMC samples from trial participants were taken at day 0 and at day 28 after the second dose. The CDR3 regions of human TCRbeta chains were analyzed by immunosequencing. From the authors' description of their analysis: Repertoire TCRs were matched against a reference library of SARS-CoV-2-specific TCRs generated with the MIRA antigen-specificity platform. Breadth meant the fraction of unique TCRs that were SARS-CoV-2-associated, whereas depth meant the fraction of total T cells that were SARS-CoV-2-associated. Using the MIRA data, each spike-specific TCR was assigned both to the spike region to which the TCR was reactive and to a CD4 or CD8 class. Log10-transformed breadth and depth values were compared by one-way ANOVA with Sidak's multiple comparisons tests. In its TCRdb copy, this immuneACCESS table keeps in-frame sequences only and misses some clones. Where compared with another copy, unresolved V genes explain less than half of these, and the others have no known cause. V and J calls and clone size follow that table, whereas D and trimming were derived from the DNA. In all, the sample holds 120,000 or so clones, and about 86% of those were seen once. 17% of the sample lies in the top ten.

The receptor was derived from an adult who received the AZD1222 COVID-19 vaccine. The source material was peripheral blood, sampled 28 days after the second AZD1222 dose. The chain is assembled from TRBV20-1 and TRBJ1-1, with TRBD1 as a weak D call on 6 bases. The CDR3 protein: CSARGNTEAFF. The bases are TGCAGTGCCAGGGGAAACACTGAAGCTTTCTTT.